This TCR beta chain was found in a study of blood T cell repertoires in COVID-19 (dated by TCRdb to the early 2020s). About the study as a whole: Collaborator samples came from the United States, Italy and Spain and covered acute and convalescent phases of COVID-19. Subjects who had been exposed to COVID-19, were actively infected with it, or had recovered from it provided the deeply sampled blood TCRbeta repertoires that made up the dataset. Sample metadata almost always included a de-identified subject ID, COVID-19 status, age in years and sex. The material from the prospective study consisted of cDNA or gDNA derived from T cells, B-cell-depleted T cells, or PBMCs. Samples came from the ongoing ImmuneRACE study (first 160 participants) plus 1,254 subjects from 6 global collaborators. The repertoires were released in a freely available public database meant as a resource for research on the immune response to SARS-CoV-2. Where available, HLA class I and class II types were obtained from metadata supplied by the sample provider rather than from assay-based typing.

The junction shows trimming of 3 bases on V and 7 bases on J, plus 13 bases between the germline ends. CDR1 LNHDA and CDR2 SQIVND were looked up in the germline V gene (reference sequence). Measured from the cysteine to the phenylalanine, the CDR3 is 14 residues long. Only the CDR3 DNA is retained, 42 bases long and in frame from the first base. Overall study results and their limits: The amount of clinical and demographic metadata varied by source and participant and was provided uncurated.

Comments on this clone: This receptor's antigen is unknown. Base qualities are missing; no much larger clone stands one base away.

TCRbeta CDR3 regions were amplified from genomic DNA by means of the immunoSEQ Assay, a bias-controlled multiplex PCR. Regarding the original processing steps: Nucleated cell counts per sample were estimated from amplification of reference gene primers within the assay. To quantify the absolute abundance of each unique TCRbeta CDR3 rearrangement, sequence reads were collapsed and filtered. For each sample, productive Simpson clonality was calculated by taking the square root of Simpson's diversity index across productive rearrangements. TCRdb re-hosts the immuneACCESS table, in-frame sequences only. Its copies lack some clones; in the studies checked, an unresolved V gene accounts for under half of them, and the cause for the rest is not known. Clone size and V and J calls were adopted from that table, with D and trimming inferred from the DNA. A total of roughly 100,000 clones appear in this sample, roughly 76% of them only once. The biggest ten clones account for 7.5% to 10% of the sample.

Each collaborating institution followed its own protocols to collect whole blood in K2EDTA tubes. Collaborator samples were shipped for TCRbeta analysis as frozen whole blood, isolated PBMCs, or DNA extracted from either sample type. Sequencing was done on a sample of peripheral blood. The source is a woman between 65 and 79 years old with acute or convalescent COVID-19. The chain is encoded by TRBV19 joined to TRBJ2-1; the best D guess is TRBD2, with 5 bases matching. The CDR3 protein sequence reads: CASSMYSGSNEQFF. The nucleotides are TGTGCCAGTAGTATGTATTCGGGATCGAATGAGCAGTTCTTC.